What follows are 28 T cell receptor beta chains derived from one specimen sequenced in a study of blood T cell repertoires in COVID-19. Assay used: immunoSEQ multiplex PCR; TCRdb lists only in-frame clones, some missing. The sample lists about 270,000 clones, approximately 88% seen once, with just under 1% in the top ten. Sequences were obtained from PBMCs or T cells enriched from blood (not recorded which). The receptors derive from a woman aged 25 to 39 who had recovered from COVID-19.

This chain uses TRBV27 with TRBJ2-1, with 7 nucleotides matching TRBD1. Trimming took 1 base from V and 0 from J; bases not matched to a gene: 9. The CDR3 runs to 18 residues. Germline CDR1 reads MNHEY; CDR2 reads SMNVEV (reference sequence). CDR3 in amino acids: CASSLLQTGPLSYNEQFF. As DNA, the CDR3 is TGTGCCAGCAGTTTATTACAGACAGGGCCCCTCTCCTACAATGAGCAGTTCTTC.

The chain recombines TRBV5-1 with TRBJ2-5; D unclear. The length of the CDR3 is 11 residues. Germline CDR1 is SGHRS and CDR2 is YFSETQ. Trimming stripped 3 bases from V and 4 bases from J, with 4 bases between. Here the CDR3 reads CASSSGETQYF. DNA of the CDR3: TGCGCCAGCAGCTCGGGAGAGACCCAGTACTTC.

V usage is TRBV19 and J usage is TRBJ1-5, with D maybe TRBD1 (6 bases). The germline gives CDR1 LNHDA, CDR2 SQIVND (reference sequence). The CDR3 extends over 19 amino acids. V lost 6 bases and J lost 0, with 24 bases in between. In nucleotides, the CDR3 is TGTGCCAGTAGAGGTTCGGGACAAGGGGGACAATATAGCAATCAGCCCCAGCATTTT. This codes for CASRGSGQGGQYSNQPQHF.

In this sample, this clone turned up a few times. The gene calls are TRBV30 and TRBJ1-5, with no clear D. V was trimmed by 5 bases and J by 7 bases, leaving 21 bases between them. In germline, CDR1 is GTSNPN, CDR2 SVGIG (reference sequence). The CDR3 runs 15 residues. As DNA, the CDR3 is TGTGCCTGGGGCCCCGGGATCCCCTCGGGGCAGCCCCAGCATTTT. This translates into CAWGPGIPSGQPQHF.

The CDR3 loop reads CASSAGLGASYEQYF. CDR3 nucleotides: TGCGCCAGCAGCGCTGGACTAGGCGCCTCCTACGAGCAGTACTTC. The chain combines TRBV5-1 with TRBJ2-7; TRBD2 aligns across 7 bases. The CDR3 covers 15 residues. CDR1 is SGHRS and CDR2 is YFSETQ in the germline V gene. V was pared by 4 bases and J by 0 bases, with 7 bases of the junction left unmatched.

V usage is TRBV6-2 or TRBV6-3 and J usage is TRBJ2-7; 11 bases map to TRBD2. This CDR3 has 15 residues. Germline V lookup: CDR1 MNHEY, CDR2 SVGEGT. V lost 5 bases and J lost 4; bases outside the gene matches: 7. DNA for the CDR3: TGTGCCAGCAGTCTAGCGGGAGGACTCGGATACGAGCAGTACTTC. It is translated as CASSLAGGLGYEQYF.

The rearrangement links TRBV7-3 to TRBJ1-1; D may be TRBD1 (5 bases). V lost 2 bases and J 1 base, leaving 8 bases between the germline ends. Germline CDR1 SGHTA, CDR2 FQGTGA. CDR3 size: 14 residues. The CDR3 region has the DNA TGTGCCAGCAGCTTAGGCAGGGCGAACACTGAAGCTTTCTTT. The encoded protein is CASSLGRANTEAFF.

This clone came up once. The chain has TRBV11-2 and TRBJ2-3, with 9 bases matching TRBD2. Germline V gene data show CDR1 as SGHAT and CDR2 as FQNNGV. CDR3 length equals 18 residues. Germline trimming cut 5 bases from V and 2 bases from J; bases unmatched to any gene: 14. The CDR3 loop reads CASSRLAGPRGDTDTQYF. CDR3 bases: TGTGCCAGCAGCCGGCTAGCGGGGCCTAGGGGGGACACAGATACGCAGTATTTT.

The J gene is TRBJ2-7, the V gene TRBV25-1, with D maybe TRBD2 (5 bases). CDR1 and CDR2 from the germline V gene are MGHDK and SYGVNS. This CDR3 spans 15 amino acids. The V end lost 1 base, the J end lost 5 bases, and 15 bases lay between the germline ends. DNA for the CDR3: TGTGCCAGCAGTGAATCCCCCGCGATAGCGAACGAGCAGTACTTC. Residues: CASSESPAIANEQYF.

The V gene is TRBV6-1, the J gene TRBJ2-3, with 9 bases aligning to TRBD2. This CDR3 contains 15 residues. The V gene's germline CDR1 is MNHNS and CDR2 SASEGT. V lost 2 bases to trimming and J lost 3 bases; unmatched junction nucleotides: 3. CDR3 sequence (DNA): TGTGCCAGCAGTGAACTAGCGGGAACGACAGATACGCAGTATTTT. Protein product: CASSELAGTTDTQYF.

The chain combines TRBV30 with TRBJ1-6, with D tentatively TRBD1 (5 bases). The CDR3 spans 15 residues. V lost 0 bases and J 6 bases, leaving 12 bases between the germline ends. The germline gives CDR1 GTSNPN, CDR2 SVGIG (reference sequence). The CDR3 DNA is TGTGCCTGGAGTGTCACCGTAAGGGGTAATTCACCCCTCCACTTT. Residues: CAWSVTVRGNSPLHF.

The V and J genes are TRBV12-3 or TRBV12-4 and TRBJ2-5, with a possible D match to TRBD2 (5 bases). V shed 5 bases and J shed 5 bases, with 9 bases lying between them. This CDR3 comprises 12 residues. CDR3 bases: TGTGCCAGCAGTCCGGGGTTGGAGACCCAGTACTTC. It encodes CASSPGLETQYF.

This chain uses TRBV6-2 or TRBV6-3 with TRBJ2-7; TRBD2 matches 13 bases. Germline V gene sequence: CDR1 MNHEY, CDR2 SVGEGT. CDR3 length: 15 amino acids. Unmatched junction bases numbered 1, after V lost 0 bases and J lost 5 bases. CDR3 amino acids: CASSYSLAGGDEQYF. CDR3 in DNA: TGTGCCAGCAGTTACTCACTAGCGGGAGGGGACGAGCAGTACTTC.

The chain joins TRBV7-3 to TRBJ2-2; TRBD2 aligns across 7 bases. There are 15 residues in the CDR3. Trimming took 5 bases from V and 4 from J; bases not matched to a gene: 7. Germline lookup yields CDR1 SGHTA and CDR2 FQGTGA. CDR3 sequence: CASSPGGRSTGELFF. CDR3 DNA: TGTGCCAGCAGCCCGGGAGGTCGGAGCACCGGGGAGCTGTTTTTT.

The chain links TRBV7-6 to TRBJ1-2, with 7 bases that match TRBD1. With 5 bases clipped from V and 4 bases from J, the junction kept 10 bases outside the gene matches. Germline V gene data show CDR1 as SGHVS and CDR2 as FNYEAQ. This CDR3 has 15 amino acids. CDR3 region: CASSLTGDRGYGYTF. The CDR3 DNA is TGTGCCAGCAGCCTAACAGGGGACCGGGGCTATGGCTACACCTTC. The full variable domain, with the rest looked up from reference TRBV7-6 and TRBJ1-2, is GAGVSQSPRYKVTKRGQDVALRCDPISGHVSLYWYRQALGQGPEFLTYFNYEAQQDKSGLPNDRFSAERPEGSISTLTIQRTEQRDSAMYRCASSLTGDRGYGYTFGSGTRLTVV.

The chain uses TRBV4-1 and TRBJ1-3; D is unresolved. The ends were cut back, 8 bases at V and 8 bases at J, with 10 bases in the middle. CDR1 is MGHRA and CDR2 is YSYEKL in the germline V gene. The CDR3 loop spans 11 amino acids. The CDR3 coding sequence is TGCGCCAGCGGAAAGCGGGACACCATATATTTT. This translates into CASGKRDTIYF.

This chain uses TRBV4-1 with TRBJ2-7; D is possibly TRBD1 (6 bases). Per the germline V gene, CDR1 is MGHRA and CDR2 is YSYEKL. Trimming stripped 5 bases from V and 1 base from J, with 12 bases between. The CDR3 consists of 14 residues. CDR3 in amino acids: CASSKGHSSYEQYF. In nucleotides, the CDR3 is TGCGCCAGCAGCAAGGGACACAGTTCCTACGAGCAGTACTTC.

The chain carries TRBV15 and TRBJ2-7; 10 positions agree with TRBD1. The CDR3 is made up of 15 amino acids. Germline values: CDR1 LNHNV, CDR2 YYDKDF (reference sequence). Unmatched junction bases numbered 4, after V lost 5 bases and J lost 0 bases. CDR3 sequence (DNA): TGTGCCACCAGCGGATGGACAGGGGGCTCCTACGAGCAGTACTTC. This sequence encodes CATSGWTGGSYEQYF.

In its sample, this clone was seen a few times. The chain couples TRBV14 to TRBJ1-2, with TRBD1 matching over 8 bases. The CDR3 contains 14 residues. The germline CDR1 and CDR2 sequences are SGHDN and FVKESK. V trimming: 4 bases; J trimming: 6 bases; junction bases outside the gene matches: 7. CDR3 bases: TGTGCCAGCAGCCCTAGGACAGGGAGGAATGGCTACACCTTC. The encoded protein is CASSPRTGRNGYTF. Based on the CDR3 plus reference TRBV14 and TRBJ1-2, the full variable domain is EAGVTQFPSHSVIEKGQTVTLRCDPISGHDNLYWYRRVMGKEIKFLLHFVKESKQDESGMPNNRFLAERTGGTYSTLKVQPAELEDSGVYFCASSPRTGRNGYTFGSGTRLTVV.

CDR3 in amino acids: CASSQSSGVVGETQYF. The CDR3 DNA sequence: TGTGCCAGCAGCCAAAGTAGCGGAGTGGTAGGAGAGACCCAGTACTTC. The chain has TRBV14 and TRBJ2-5; possibly TRBD2 for D (6 bases). Looked up from germline, CDR1 is SGHDN and CDR2 is FVKESK. The germline V and J ends were trimmed by 2 bases and 4 bases, with 17 bases remaining between them. The CDR3 has 16 amino acids.

The CDR3 reads CASSQGASETQYF. For the CDR3, the DNA is TGTGCCAGCAGCCAAGGGGCCTCGGAGACCCAGTACTTC. V gene TRBV7-3 combines with J gene TRBJ2-5; maybe TRBD1 (5 bases). The V gene lost 5 bases and the J gene lost 5 bases, with 12 bases spanning the gap. This CDR3 is built from 13 residues. Germline V gene sequence: CDR1 SGHTA, CDR2 FQGTGA.

This chain links TRBV9 with TRBJ2-7, with TRBD1 identical over 9 bases. CDR1 and CDR2 from the germline V gene are SGDLS and YYNGEE. The J segment lost 6 bases and the V segment lost 3 bases, leaving 7 bases of the junction unmatched. The CDR3 contains 14 residues. DNA of the CDR3: TGTGCCAGCAGCGGGAGGACAGGGGTGGCCGAGCAGTACTTC. Residues: CASSGRTGVAEQYF.

V gene TRBV5-4 combines with J gene TRBJ2-5, with D perhaps TRBD2 (6 bases). The CDR3 consists of 13 residues. Between the trimmed V and J ends, which lost 4 bases and 5 bases, there was a span of 12 bases. CDR1 and CDR2 from the germline V gene are SGHNT and YYREEE (reference sequence). CDR3 residues: CASSDAGMETQYF. The CDR3 bases are TGTGCCAGCAGCGACGCGGGGATGGAGACCCAGTACTTC.

This chain links TRBV27 with TRBJ2-7; D might be TRBD2 (6 bases). Germline V lookup: CDR1 MNHEY, CDR2 SMNVEV (reference sequence). Deletions cut 5 bases from V and 3 bases from J, with 14 bases between. The CDR3 is 14 residues long. The CDR3 coding sequence is TGTGCCAGCAGTCTGAGCAGGGAGGACTACGAGCAGTACTTC. Its translation: CASSLSREDYEQYF.

The V gene is TRBV20-1, the J gene TRBJ2-1; weak D call: TRBD2 (5 bases). This CDR3 has 9 residues. Trimming shortened V by 6 bases and J by 12 bases, and 9 bases separated the two germline ends. The germline CDR1 and CDR2 sequences are DFQATT and SNEGSKA (reference sequence). DNA for the CDR3: TGCAGTGCGTCCCGGGGGCAGTTCTTC. Its protein is CSASRGQFF.

The chain joins TRBV5-1 to TRBJ2-7; D is possibly TRBD1 (6 bases). V lost 4 bases, J lost 3 bases, and 14 bases lay in between. The CDR3 spans 14 residues. Germline lookup yields CDR1 SGHRS and CDR2 YFSETQ. In DNA, the CDR3 is TGCGCCAGCAGCAAGGGACACGAGAACTACGAGCAGTACTTC. Protein product: CASSKGHENYEQYF.

This sequence joins TRBV19 and TRBJ1-5; D unresolved. V lost 10 bases and J 0 bases, leaving 16 bases between the germline ends. There are 15 residues in the CDR3. Germline V lookup: CDR1 LNHDA, CDR2 SQIVND (reference sequence). DNA of the CDR3: TGTGCCACAGAGTGGGCACCTTATAGCAATCAGCCCCAGCATTTT. This codes for CATEWAPYSNQPQHF.

The chain is built from TRBV12-3 or TRBV12-4 and TRBJ1-4; D unclear. The CDR3 spans 13 residues. V lost 0 bases and J 8 bases, leaving 7 bases between the germline ends. Here the CDR3 reads CASSLASFEKLFF. CDR3 bases: TGTGCCAGCAGTTTAGCGAGTTTCGAAAAACTGTTTTTT.